These T cell receptor beta chains were read from a single sample in a study of blood T cell repertoires in COVID-19. The method was immunoSEQ multiplex PCR; TCRdb's version includes in-frame clones alone and lacks a portion of them. The data contain about 150,000 clones, around 85% of them singletons. Sequenced input: peripheral blood. The receptors shown here come from a man in his 70s with acute or convalescent COVID-19. Each CDR3 is given with its conserved first and last residue. The D gene is left open where the match is weak. Size is omitted from some rows. Given values are once, few, many or a class for expanded clones.

TRBV29-1	TRBJ2-2	-	-	TGCAGCGTTCTGGGCATTAGCACCGGGGAGCTGTTTTTT	CSVLGISTGELFF
TRBV28	TRBJ2-2	TRBD2	-	TGTGCCAGCAGGACTAGCGGGAACACCGGGGAGCTGTTTTTT	CASRTSGNTGELFF
TRBV19	TRBJ2-1	TRBD1	-	TGTGCCAGTGTCAACAGGGGGGCCAACAATGAGCAGTTCTTC	CASVNRGANNEQFF
TRBV4-1	TRBJ1-1	TRBD1	-	TGCGCCAGCAGCCCCTCGGGACAGGGGAGAGGTAGGAGCACTGAAGCTTTCTTT	CASSPSGQGRGRSTEAFF
TRBV2	TRBJ2-5	-	-	TGTGCCAGCACCCAAACTACCGAGACCCAGTACTTC	CASTQTTETQYF
TRBV3-1/TRBV3-2	TRBJ1-2	TRBD1	-	TGTGCCAGCAGCCAGAGACAGGGCCTTACGGCTGGCTACACCTTC	CASSQRQGLTAGYTF
TRBV18	TRBJ2-3	-	-	TGTGCCAGCTCACCAAGAGACTTTACAGATACGCAGTATTTT	CASSPRDFTDTQYF
TRBV28	TRBJ2-7	-	-	TGTGCCAGCAGTCCCCCTTCGGGCCCAGGGGTCGGCTACGAGCAGTACTTC	CASSPPSGPGVGYEQYF
TRBV7-2	TRBJ1-3	TRBD1	-	TGTGCCAGCAGCTTAGCGGGACAGGGGGCTGGAAACACCATATATTTT	CASSLAGQGAGNTIYF
TRBV2	TRBJ2-5	TRBD1	-	TGTGCCAGCAGGGGGACAGGGGTGGAGACCCAGTACTTC	CASRGTGVETQYF
TRBV6-4	TRBJ2-1	-	few	TGTGCCAGCAGTGAAGGGGCCCGCAATGAGCAGTTCTTC	CASSEGARNEQFF
TRBV6-5	TRBJ1-1	-	-	TGTGCCAGCAGTCCCCGGAGGGGTACTGAAGCTTTCTTT	CASSPRRGTEAFF
TRBV6-2/TRBV6-3	TRBJ2-2	TRBD1	-	TGTGCCAGCAGTCGACAGGGGGCGAACACCGGGGAGCTGTTTTTT	CASSRQGANTGELFF
TRBV4-3	TRBJ2-5	TRBD1	-	TGCGCCAGCAGCCAAGGGCCCAGCGGGACAGGGGGCCAAGAGACCCAGTACTTC	CASSQGPSGTGGQETQYF
TRBV16	TRBJ2-5	-	once	TGTGCCAGCAGCCAACTAGGGCAGCAGGGAGAGACCCAGTACTTC	CASSQLGQQGETQYF
TRBV2	TRBJ2-2	TRBD2	-	TGTGCCAGCAGCCTGCTAGCGGGTTCCGGGGAGCTGTTTTTT	CASSLLAGSGELFF
TRBV19	TRBJ2-2	TRBD2	-	TGTGCCAGTAGAGGGACTAGCGGGAACACCGGGGAGCTGTTTTTT	CASRGTSGNTGELFF
TRBV9	TRBJ1-2	TRBD1	-	TGTGCCAGCAGCTCACTATCTAGGACAGGGTTATATGGCTACACCTTC	CASSSLSRTGLYGYTF
TRBV7-2	TRBJ1-4	TRBD1	-	TGTGCCAGCAGTTACCGGGGACAGGGGTTTGCAACTAATGAAAAACTGTTTTTT	CASSYRGQGFATNEKLFF
TRBV9	TRBJ2-1	-	-	TGTGCCAGCAGCGTAGCGACAGGCTCAAGCTCCTACAATGAGCAGTTCTTC	CASSVATGSSSYNEQFF
TRBV9	TRBJ2-5	TRBD2	-	TGTGCCAGCAGCGTAGGGGGAGGGTTCCAAGAGACCCAGTACTTC	CASSVGGGFQETQYF
TRBV28	TRBJ2-7	-	-	TGTGCCAGCAGTCGGACTTCCGCCTACGAGCAGTACTTC	CASSRTSAYEQYF
TRBV19	TRBJ2-5	-	-	TGTGCCAGTAGTATAGGGAGTGATTTCCAAGAGACCCAGTACTTC	CASSIGSDFQETQYF
TRBV28	TRBJ2-7	-	few	TGTGCCAGCACCCGGAGAGGTGAGCAGTACTTC	CASTRRGEQYF
TRBV10-3	TRBJ2-3	-	-	TGTGCCATCACCCCAGGGAGCACAGATACGCAGTATTTT	CAITPGSTDTQYF
TRBV7-8	TRBJ2-2	TRBD1	-	TGTGCCAGCAGCTTAGAGTCTAGGGGCAGGGGGAAGACCGGGGAGCTGTTTTTT	CASSLESRGRGKTGELFF
TRBV19	TRBJ2-7	-	-	TGTGCCAGTAGTATCGGGGACTCTCATCCGGCGGGGCAGTACTTC	CASSIGDSHPAGQYF
TRBV7-9	TRBJ2-1	TRBD2	-	TGTGCCAGCCGCCTAGCGGGAGGCAATGAGCAGTTCTTC	CASRLAGGNEQFF
TRBV5-1	TRBJ2-7	TRBD1	-	TGCGCCAGCAGTAGAGAAGCCGGGACAGGGGACTCCTACGAGCAGTACTTC	CASSREAGTGDSYEQYF
TRBV7-3	TRBJ2-5	TRBD1	-	TGTGCCAGCAGCCAAGGACAGGCACCTAATAAAGAGACCCAGTACTTC	CASSQGQAPNKETQYF
TRBV7-2	TRBJ2-2	-	-	TGTGCCAGCAGCTTAAGTAGCAGGAGGTACACCGGGGAGCTGTTTTTT	CASSLSSRRYTGELFF
TRBV6-2/TRBV6-3	TRBJ2-7	-	once	TGTGCCAGCAGTTGGTCAGGGTACGAGCAGTACTTC	CASSWSGYEQYF
TRBV30	TRBJ2-1	TRBD2	-	TGTGCCTGGAGTGACGGGACTAGCGGGAGTGATGAGCAGTTCTTC	CAWSDGTSGSDEQFF
TRBV13	TRBJ2-7	TRBD2	-	TGTGCCAGCAGCTTCACCGCGCCTAGCGGGAGCTGGGCCTACGAGCAGTACTTC	CASSFTAPSGSWAYEQYF
TRBV27	TRBJ1-4	-	-	TGTGCCAGCACCCCACGTTTGGCTACTAATGAAAAACTGTTTTTT	CASTPRLATNEKLFF